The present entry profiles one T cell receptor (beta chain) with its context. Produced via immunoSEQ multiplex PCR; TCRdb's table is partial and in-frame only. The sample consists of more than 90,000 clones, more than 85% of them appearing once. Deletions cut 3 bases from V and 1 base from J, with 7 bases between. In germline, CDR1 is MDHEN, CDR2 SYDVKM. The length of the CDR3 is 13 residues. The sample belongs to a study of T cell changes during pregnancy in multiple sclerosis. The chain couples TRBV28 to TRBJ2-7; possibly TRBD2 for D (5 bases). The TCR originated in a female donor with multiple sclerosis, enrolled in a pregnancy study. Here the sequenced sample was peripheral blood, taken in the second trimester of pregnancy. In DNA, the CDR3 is TGTGCCAGCAGTTTTGGGGAGTCCTACGAGCAGTACTTC. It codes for CASSFGESYEQYF.